One sample yielded the 9 T cell receptor beta chains listed below, sequenced in a study of CD8+CD57+ T cells in acquired aplastic anemia. Profiling of TCR beta VDJ combinations and CDR3 sequences used genomic DNA as template. One entry per CDR3 protein results from TCRdb running MiXCR on the reads. The sample lists a few hundred thousand distinct CDR3 sequences, around 72% occurring once. The material sequenced was sorted CD4+, CD8+, or CD8+CD57+ T cells (not recorded which) from PBMCs. Source of these receptors: a human donor in good health, serving as a control.

This clonotype was recorded at least ten times. This chain connects TRBV4-3 to TRBJ1-2; 7 bases fit TRBD1. The V segment lost 4 bases and the J segment 2 bases; nucleotides outside the gene matches: 4. Germline V gene lookup returns CDR1 LGHNA and CDR2 YSLEER. The CDR3 loop spans 14 amino acids. For the CDR3, the DNA is TGCGCCAGCAGCCCGCAACAGGGGAACTATGGCTACACCTTC. It translates to CASSPQQGNYGYTF.

Concerning this clonotype itself: A read error may produce the germline difference seen at one junction end. This sequence joins TRBV7-2 and TRBJ2-1; a weak D match, TRBD1 (5 bases). The CDR3 length is 14 residues. Per the germline V gene, CDR1 is SGHTA and CDR2 is FQGNSA. The CDR3: CASSPRQDSIMHPF. The CDR3 nucleotides are TGTGCCAGCAGCCCGCGACAAGACAGTATAATGCACCCCTTC.

The V call is TRBV5-1, the J call TRBJ2-2; D call uncertain. Trimming pared 0 bases from V and 16 bases from J, leaving 13 bases between. Germline values: CDR1 SGHRS, CDR2 YFSETQ. The CDR3 is made up of 12 amino acids. The chain's CDR3 is CASSLGARNSFF. CDR3 DNA: TGCGCCAGCAGCTTGGGGGCCAGAAATTCGTTTTTT.

This clonotype was counted many times. The chain recombines TRBV19 with TRBJ2-3; D might be TRBD1 (5 bases). Trimming took off 5 bases at V and 7 bases at J, with 13 bases between the two ends. Germline lookup yields CDR1 LNHDA and CDR2 SQIVND (reference sequence). The CDR3 length is 13 residues. In DNA, the CDR3 is TGTGCCAGTAGTTCAAACCAGGGAAATACGCAGTATTTT. Amino acid sequence: CASSSNQGNTQYF.

The genes are TRBV9 and TRBJ1-4; D gene ambiguous. This CDR3 contains 18 residues. In germline, CDR1 is SGDLS, CDR2 YYNGEE. Deletions cut 3 bases from V and 5 bases from J, with 23 bases between. This CDR3 is CASSAARSNYGYNEKLFF. The DNA of the CDR3 is TGTGCCAGCAGCGCTGCCAGATCCAACTATGGCTACAATGAAAAACTGTTTTTT.

The rearrangement joins TRBV24-1 to TRBJ2-1; 8 positions match TRBD1. Trimming took 9 bases from V and 1 from J; bases not matched to a gene: 4. The CDR3 extends over 14 amino acids. The germline V gene encodes CDR1 KGHDR and CDR2 SFDVKD. The CDR3 coding sequence is TGTGCCACCTCCAGGGGGCCATCCTACAATGAGCAGTTCTTC. Protein: CATSRGPSYNEQFF.

CDR3 amino acids: CASSLTGQSRYTEAFF. For the CDR3, the DNA is TGTGCCAGCAGCTTAACTGGACAAAGCCGGTACACTGAAGCTTTCTTT. The chain recombines TRBV7-2 with TRBJ1-1, with a tentative D call TRBD1 (5 bases). The V gene's germline CDR1 is SGHTA and CDR2 FQGNSA. Trimming pared 2 bases from V and 3 bases from J, leaving 16 bases between. The length of the CDR3 is 16 residues.

A word on this clonotype: At one end the junction does not follow the germline gene, possibly because of a read error. This CDR3 is CASSLEAGSTDTQF. In DNA, the CDR3 is TGTGCCAGCAGCTTGGAGGCGGGTAGCACAGATACGCAGTTC. J is TRBJ2-5 and V is TRBV7-2, with TRBD2 as a possible D gene (5 bases). The CDR3 contains 14 residues. CDR1 SGHTA and CDR2 FQGNSA come from the germline V gene.

The rearrangement joins TRBV29-1 to TRBJ2-3, with no clear D. Germline V gene data show CDR1 as SQVTM and CDR2 as ANQGSEA. The CDR3 totals 14 residues. The V end lost 4 bases, the J end lost 2 bases, and 13 bases lay between the germline ends. CDR3 DNA: TGCAGCGTTGTAGGGTTGTTAACCACAGATACGCAGTATTTT. Translated: CSVVGLLTTDTQYF.